These 17 T cell receptor beta chains were sequenced from one sample in a study of control samples from healthy donors and cancer patients. This table comes from immunoSEQ multiplex PCR, and its TCRdb copy is limited to in-frame clones, with some not included. Of 50,000 to 55,000 clones listed, 90% to 95% are singletons. The specimen was blood. All receptors come from a man aged 25 to 40 in good health.

This rearrangement joins TRBV7-2 to TRBJ2-7; D may be TRBD1 (6 bases). CDR1 and CDR2 (germline): SGHTA, FQGNSA. The CDR3 length is 13 residues. Trimming stripped 3 bases from V and 2 bases from J, with 8 bases between. The chain's CDR3 is CASSLDSPYEQYF. The CDR3 DNA is TGTGCCAGCAGCTTGGACAGTCCCTACGAGCAGTACTTC.

J is TRBJ2-1 and V is TRBV5-1; 11 bases line up with TRBD1. The V gene's germline CDR1 is SGHRS and CDR2 YFSETQ. Unmatched junction bases numbered 7, after V lost 0 bases and J lost 14 bases. CDR3 length equals 14 residues. The CDR3 region is CASSLAGTGGDEFF. As DNA, the CDR3 is TGCGCCAGCAGCTTGGCCGGGACAGGGGGTGATGAGTTCTTC.

The rearrangement uses TRBV18 and TRBJ1-1; D is uncertain. The ends were cut back, 1 base at V and 3 bases at J, with 9 bases in the middle. Germline loops: CDR1 KGHSH, CDR2 LQKENI. The CDR3 is made up of 14 amino acids. The chain's CDR3 is CASSPLTRDTEAFF. Written as DNA, the CDR3 is TGTGCCAGCTCACCACTTACAAGGGACACTGAAGCTTTCTTT.

The chain joins TRBV6-5 to TRBJ2-3, with D tentatively TRBD2 (6 bases). CDR3 length: 14 residues. Germline V gene data show CDR1 as MNHEY and CDR2 as SVGAGI. The V end was cut by 6 bases, the J end by 0 bases, with 10 bases between. The CDR3 region has the DNA TGTGCCAGCAGAAAGAGCGGGAGCACAGATACGCAGTATTTT. Translated: CASRKSGSTDTQYF.

The chain has TRBV27 and TRBJ1-5; weak D call: TRBD1 (5 bases). CDR1 and CDR2 (germline): MNHEY, SMNVEV (reference sequence). CDR3 size: 17 residues. The V end lost 4 bases, the J end lost 0 bases, and 16 bases lay between the germline ends. The CDR3 region is CASSSSGGIYSNQPQHF. The CDR3 coding sequence is TGTGCCAGCAGTTCGTCCGGGGGGATTTATAGCAATCAGCCCCAGCATTTT.

V gene TRBV12-3 or TRBV12-4 combines with J gene TRBJ1-6, with a weak D call TRBD1 (6 bases). Trimming shortened V by 4 bases and J by 9 bases, and 7 bases separated the two germline ends. This CDR3 is built from 12 residues. The DNA of the CDR3 is TGTGCCAGCAGTTACAGGGTTTCACCCCTCCACTTT. It codes for CASSYRVSPLHF.

The rearrangement uses TRBV29-1 and TRBJ2-1; a weak D match, TRBD1 (5 bases). The ends were cut back, 0 bases at V and 7 bases at J, with 13 bases in the middle. In germline, CDR1 is SQVTM, CDR2 ANQGSEA. The CDR3 sequence is 14 residues long. Written as DNA, the CDR3 is TGCAGCGTTGAAGAAGAGTTCAGGGATAATGAGCAGTTCTTC. Amino acids: CSVEEEFRDNEQFF.

This chain connects TRBV2 to TRBJ1-2, with unresolved D. In germline, CDR1 is SNHLY, CDR2 FYNNEI. V lost 3 bases and J 3 bases, leaving 11 bases between the germline ends. This CDR3 is 14 amino acids long. The chain's CDR3 is CASSDWELDYGYTF. CDR3 DNA: TGTGCCAGCAGTGACTGGGAACTCGACTATGGCTACACCTTC.

V gene TRBV11-1 combines with J gene TRBJ2-2; maybe TRBD2 (5 bases). V was pared by 5 bases and J by 1 base, with 8 bases between. Germline V gives CDR1 SGHAT, CDR2 FQDESV (reference sequence). CDR3 size: 14 residues. For the CDR3, the DNA is TGTGCCAGCAGCGGGCGGGTGAACACCGGGGAGCTGTTTTTT. Translation gives CASSGRVNTGELFF.

V and J are TRBV5-1 and TRBJ1-1; 7 bases line up with TRBD1. CDR1 and CDR2 (germline): SGHRS, YFSETQ. The J segment lost 7 bases and the V segment lost 4 bases, leaving 13 bases of the junction unmatched. This CDR3 has 15 residues. This CDR3 reads CASSALTGTAFEAFF. CDR3 DNA sequence: TGCGCCAGCAGCGCCTTGACAGGGACCGCCTTTGAAGCTTTCTTT. Looking up the rest from reference TRBV5-1 and TRBJ1-1 gives the full variable domain: KAGVTQTPRYLIKTRGQQVTLSCSPISGHRSVSWYQQTPGQGLQFLFEYFSETQRNKGNFPGRFSGRQFSNSRSEMNVSTLELGDSALYLCASSALTGTAFEAFFGQGTRLTVV.

V is TRBV6-6 and J is TRBJ1-1; D is unclear. Trimming cost V 7 bases and J 1 base, with 13 bases left between them. CDR3 length: 14 residues. Germline V gene lookup returns CDR1 MNHNY and CDR2 SVGAGI (reference sequence). This chain's CDR3 is CASNLHAQNTEAFF. For the CDR3, the DNA is TGTGCCAGCAATCTACACGCACAGAACACTGAAGCTTTCTTT.

The chain carries TRBV6-4 and TRBJ2-1, with 13 bases identical to TRBD2. The CDR3 loop spans 15 amino acids. Losses at the gene ends were 4 bases for V and 5 bases for J; bases not matched to a gene: 2. Germline V gene data show CDR1 as MRHNA and CDR2 as SNTAGT. The CDR3 nucleotides are TGTGCCAGCAGTGCCGGGACTAGCGGGAACAATGAGCAGTTCTTC. Translation gives CASSAGTSGNNEQFF.

This rearrangement joins TRBV5-6 to TRBJ1-4, with TRBD1 identical over 7 bases. CDR1 is SGHDT and CDR2 is YYEEEE in the germline V gene. V lost 5 bases to trimming and J lost 2 bases; unmatched junction nucleotides: 0. CDR3 length: 13 residues. The CDR3 here is CASRDRTNEKLFF. Here the CDR3 DNA reads TGTGCCAGCAGGGACAGGACTAATGAAAAACTGTTTTTT.

The table lists this clone with a count of one. V usage is TRBV18 and J usage is TRBJ2-7; 7 nucleotides agree with TRBD1. The CDR3 contains 12 residues. Germline CDR1 reads KGHSH; CDR2 reads LQKENI. V was clipped by 4 bases and J by 7 bases; unmatched bases: 4. CDR3: CASSRDRAEQYF. The CDR3 nucleotides are TGTGCCAGCTCACGCGACAGGGCTGAGCAGTACTTC.

This clone was seen just once. V gene TRBV19 combines with J gene TRBJ2-3; TRBD1 or TRBD2 may be the D gene (5 bases each). V was clipped by 7 bases and J by 4 bases, with 15 bases between them. Germline CDR1 LNHDA, CDR2 SQIVND (reference sequence). The length of the CDR3 is 14 residues. CDR3 DNA: TGTGCCAGTAATGGGGACGTGGAGCCAGATACGCAGTATTTT. It codes for CASNGDVEPDTQYF.

The chain's CDR3 is CASSPSGQGSNEQFF. CDR3 sequence (DNA): TGTGCCAGCAGCCCCTCGGGACAGGGGTCAAATGAGCAGTTCTTC. The chain is built from TRBV6-5 and TRBJ2-1, with 10 nucleotides matching TRBD1. Germline trimming cut 6 bases from V and 7 bases from J; bases unmatched to any gene: 9. The length of the CDR3 is 15 residues. Germline V gene data show CDR1 as MNHEY and CDR2 as SVGAGI.

The gene calls are TRBV4-1 and TRBJ2-1; 9 bases line up with TRBD2. The V and J ends lost 2 bases and 9 bases, in that order; junction bases with no gene match: 8. Germline-derived CDR1 and CDR2 are MGHRA and YSYEKL. This CDR3 comprises 15 residues. For the CDR3, the DNA is TGCGCCAGCAGCCAATTCGCGGGAGGGGGTAGTGAGCAGTTCTTC. It specifies CASSQFAGGGSEQFF.